The 18 T cell receptor beta chains below come from one sample, sequenced in a study of blood T cell repertoires in COVID-19. Libraries were prepared by immunoSEQ multiplex PCR; TCRdb keeps only in-frame clonotypes and omits some of them. The table records about 240,000 clones, about 80% of them present only once. Sequencing was carried out using peripheral blood. All receptors come from a woman older than 75 with acute or convalescent COVID-19.

The rearrangement uses TRBV7-6 and TRBJ2-7; D is possibly TRBD2 (6 bases). Trimming cost V 3 bases and J 2 bases, with 11 bases left between them. CDR1 and CDR2 (germline): SGHVS, FNYEAQ. The CDR3 has 14 amino acids. This CDR3 reads CASSLRGGTYEQYF. The DNA for the CDR3 is TGTGCCAGCAGCTTGAGGGGCGGGACCTACGAGCAGTACTTC.

This clone was observed once. The chain carries TRBV5-1 and TRBJ2-3; the match to TRBD2 covers 10 bases. The germline V gene has CDR1 SGHRS and CDR2 YFSETQ. This CDR3 has 17 residues. After removal of 3 bases from V and 0 bases from J, the junction contained 7 bases not matched to a gene. The CDR3 nucleotides read TGCGCCAGCAGCTGGACCCTAGCGGGGGCAAGCACAGATACGCAGTATTTT. Translation: CASSWTLAGASTDTQYF.

CDR3 sequence: CASSSETGPLGELFF. The CDR3 nucleotides read TGTGCCAGCAGTTCGGAGACAGGGCCTCTCGGGGAGCTGTTTTTT. The gene calls are TRBV28 and TRBJ2-2; 7 nucleotides match TRBD1. V trimming: 4 bases; J trimming: 7 bases; junction bases outside the gene matches: 9. Looked up from germline, CDR1 is MDHEN and CDR2 is SYDVKM. The CDR3 extends over 15 amino acids. The entire variable domain, with the rest obtained from reference TRBV28 and TRBJ2-2, is as follows: DVKVTQSSRYLVKRTGEKVFLECVQDMDHENMFWYRQDPGLGLRLIYFSYDVKMKEKGDIPEGYSVSREKKERFSLILESASTNQTSMYLCASSSETGPLGELFFGEGSRLTVL.

The chain employs TRBV11-3 and TRBJ2-2; TRBD2 might be the D (6 bases). Trimming removed 5 bases from V and 8 bases from J, with 15 bases in between. CDR3 length equals 14 residues. From germline, CDR1 is SGHNT and CDR2 YENEEA. The CDR3 is CASSRDSGSGELFF. In DNA, the CDR3 is TGTGCCAGCAGCCGGGACTCGGGATCAGGGGAGCTGTTTTTT. Variable domain in full (rest from reference TRBV11-3 and TRBJ2-2): EAGVVQSPRYKIIEKKQPVAFWCNPISGHNTLYWYLQNLGQGPELLIRYENEEAVDDSQLPKDRFSAERLKGVDSTLKIQPAELGDSAVYLCASSRDSGSGELFFGEGSRLTVL.

As DNA, the CDR3 is TGTGCCAGCACCAGGGGGTATAGCAATCAGCCCCAGCATTTT. Its translation is CASTRGYSNQPQHF. V is TRBV28 and J is TRBJ1-5; 7 nucleotides align to TRBD1. This CDR3 is built from 14 residues. From germline, CDR1 is MDHEN and CDR2 SYDVKM. Losses at the gene ends were 7 bases for V and 0 bases for J; bases not matched to a gene: 3.

Worth noting for this clone: This sample also contains other DNA sequences that code for the same CDR3. This rearrangement joins TRBV12-3 or TRBV12-4 to TRBJ1-5; a possible D gene is TRBD1 (6 bases). This CDR3 comprises 13 residues. V lost 7 bases, J lost 1 base, and 8 bases lay in between. As DNA, the CDR3 is TGTGCCAGCACCCAGGGGAGCAATCAGCCCCAGCATTTT. It codes for CASTQGSNQPQHF.

The table lists this clone with a few counts. The V and J genes are TRBV7-3 and TRBJ1-6; TRBD1 agrees at 7 bases. The germline V gene encodes CDR1 SGHTA and CDR2 FQGTGA. With V trimmed by 4 bases and J by 10 bases, 7 bases remained unmatched. The CDR3 has 14 amino acids. The CDR3 sequence: CASSSTGLGSPLHF. The CDR3 DNA follows: TGTGCCAGCAGCTCGACAGGGTTGGGATCACCCCTCCACTTT. The whole variable domain, remainder taken from reference TRBV7-3 and TRBJ1-6, is GAGVSQTPSNKVTEKGKYVELRCDPISGHTALYWYRQSLGQGPEFLIYFQGTGAADDSGLPNDRFFAVRPEGSVSTLKIQRTERGDSAVYLCASSSTGLGSPLHFGNGTRLTVT.

This clone was seen only once. The chain links TRBV5-8 to TRBJ2-1; maybe TRBD2 (5 bases). The CDR3 has 14 residues. Trimming stripped 4 bases from V and 1 base from J, with 9 bases between. Germline V gives CDR1 SGHTS, CDR2 YDEGEE. For the CDR3, the DNA is TGTGCCAGCAGCCGGACTTATTCCTACAATGAGCAGTTCTTC. Translation gives CASSRTYSYNEQFF.

This chain links TRBV19 with TRBJ1-5; the match to TRBD1 covers 7 bases. Trimming cost V 2 bases and J 6 bases; bases outside gene matches: 4. The CDR3 consists of 14 residues. The germline CDR1 and CDR2 sequences are LNHDA and SQIVND (reference sequence). CDR3 residues: CASSIRAGGQPQHF. CDR3 DNA: TGTGCCAGTAGTATAAGGGCAGGGGGTCAGCCCCAGCATTTT.

The chain carries TRBV28 and TRBJ2-5; D is perhaps TRBD2 (6 bases). The V gene lost 6 bases and the J gene lost 2 bases, with 13 bases spanning the gap. The germline V gene encodes CDR1 MDHEN and CDR2 SYDVKM. This CDR3 is built from 14 residues. CDR3 DNA: TGTGCCAGCAGCCACGGAGGGGAACAAGAGACCCAGTACTTC. Translating it yields CASSHGGEQETQYF.

J is TRBJ1-1 and V is TRBV28; D is uncertain. The V end lost 2 bases, the J end lost 4 bases, and 8 bases lay between the germline ends. This CDR3 contains 13 residues. Looked up from germline, CDR1 is MDHEN and CDR2 is SYDVKM. The CDR3 region is CASSLPLRTEAFF. In DNA, the CDR3 is TGTGCCAGCAGTTTACCTCTTCGCACTGAAGCTTTCTTT.

The CDR3 sequence is CSASGGVQPQHF. The CDR3 nucleotides read TGCAGTGCTAGTGGGGGGGTTCAGCCCCAGCATTTT. The chain employs TRBV20-1 and TRBJ1-5, with D possibly matching TRBD1 (5 bases). V was clipped by 3 bases and J by 6 bases, with 9 bases between them. Germline V gene sequence: CDR1 DFQATT, CDR2 SNEGSKA (reference sequence). The CDR3 loop spans 12 amino acids.

This clone was detected only a few times. J is TRBJ2-3 and V is TRBV27; D perhaps matches TRBD2 (5 bases). In germline, CDR1 is MNHEY, CDR2 SMNVEV (reference sequence). V was shortened by 3 bases and J by 4 bases, with 11 bases between the two germline ends. This CDR3 has 14 amino acids. CDR3 bases: TGTGCCAGCAGTTTGGAGCGGCCGTCAGATACGCAGTATTTT. Encoded protein: CASSLERPSDTQYF.

This clone was picked up a small number of times. V is TRBV6-1 and J is TRBJ1-1; TRBD1 aligns across 9 bases. This CDR3 comprises 18 residues. Germline values: CDR1 MNHNS, CDR2 SASEGT. Losses at the gene ends were 2 bases for V and 1 base for J; bases not matched to a gene: 11. The CDR3 region has the DNA TGTGCCAGCAGTGAACGATGGACAGGGGAGGGTCCGAACACTGAAGCTTTCTTT. Translation gives CASSERWTGEGPNTEAFF.

The chain couples TRBV12-1 to TRBJ1-4; the D call in the table, TRBD1, was not verified against the DNA. TRBV12-1 is a pseudogene. The CDR3 is made up of 16 amino acids. For the CDR3, the DNA is TGTGCCAGCAGCGCTAAGCCGGGACAGGGTAATGAAAAACTGTTTTTT. Protein: CASSAKPGQGNEKLFF.

The CDR3 DNA reads as TGTGCCAGCAGTCAGACAGGGGGCGCAGGTGGGGCCAACGTCCTGACTTTC. Translation gives CASSQTGGAGGANVLTF. V usage is TRBV5-8 and J usage is TRBJ2-6; TRBD1 matches 10 bases. This CDR3 is 17 amino acids long. The V segment lost 5 bases and the J segment 3 bases; nucleotides outside the gene matches: 8. CDR1 and CDR2 (germline): SGHTS, YDEGEE.

This sequence joins TRBV5-1 and TRBJ1-1; 7 bases are shared with TRBD1. CDR3 length: 15 residues. CDR1 SGHRS and CDR2 YFSETQ come from the germline V gene. V gave up 4 bases and J gave up 0 bases; unmatched junction bases: 6. The CDR3 reads CASSQRTGMNTEAFF. CDR3 nucleotide sequence: TGCGCCAGCAGCCAACGGACAGGTATGAACACTGAAGCTTTCTTT. The complete variable domain, with remaining parts taken from reference TRBV5-1 and TRBJ1-1, reads KAGVTQTPRYLIKTRGQQVTLSCSPISGHRSVSWYQQTPGQGLQFLFEYFSETQRNKGNFPGRFSGRQFSNSRSEMNVSTLELGDSALYLCASSQRTGMNTEAFFGQGTRLTVV.

Only a few counts were recorded for this clone. The chain uses TRBV10-1 and TRBJ2-3, with a possible D match to TRBD1 (6 bases). Trimming left V 5 bases short and J 0 bases short, with 9 bases between. CDR3 length: 14 amino acids. Looked up from germline, CDR1 is WNHNN and CDR2 is SYGVQD (reference sequence). The CDR3 is CASSRQASTDTQYF. The DNA for the CDR3 is TGCGCCAGCAGTCGACAGGCTAGCACAGATACGCAGTATTTT.